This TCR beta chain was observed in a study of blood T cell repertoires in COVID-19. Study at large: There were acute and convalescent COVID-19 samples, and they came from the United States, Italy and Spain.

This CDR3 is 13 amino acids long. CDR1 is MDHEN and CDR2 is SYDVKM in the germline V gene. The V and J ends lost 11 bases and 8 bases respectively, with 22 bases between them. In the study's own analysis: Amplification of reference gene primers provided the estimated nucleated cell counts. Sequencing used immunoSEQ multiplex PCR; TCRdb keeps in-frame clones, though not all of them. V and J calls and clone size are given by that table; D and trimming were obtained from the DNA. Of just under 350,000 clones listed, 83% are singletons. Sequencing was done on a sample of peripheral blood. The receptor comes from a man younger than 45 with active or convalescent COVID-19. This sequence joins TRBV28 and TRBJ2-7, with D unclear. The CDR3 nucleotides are TGTGCCTCACGCGGTCTCGGAAGGTGGAAGCAGTACTTC. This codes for CASRGLGRWKQYF.